Below, 23 T cell receptor beta chains from the same sample are listed, as sequenced in a study of glioma-infiltrating T cells after dendritic cell vaccination. The data were produced by immunoSEQ multiplex PCR, yet TCRdb's version contains in-frame clones alone and is incomplete. The repertoire includes some 70,000 clones, 81% of them detected once, and roughly 7.9% sits in the top ten. The material was blood, obtained before dendritic cell vaccination. These TCRs come from a human donor with glioblastoma.

The chain joins TRBV7-2 to TRBJ2-2, with D unclear. CDR3 length: 15 residues. CDR1 SGHTA and CDR2 FQGNSA come from the germline V gene. Deletions cut 1 base from V and 2 bases from J, with 8 bases between. CDR3 amino acids: CASSLGSGNTGELFF. The CDR3 DNA reads as TGTGCCAGCAGCTTAGGGTCAGGAAACACCGGGGAGCTGTTTTTT.

The genes are TRBV7-3 and TRBJ2-3; tentative D call: TRBD2 (5 bases). From germline, CDR1 is SGHTA and CDR2 FQGTGA. The V gene lost 5 bases and the J gene lost 5 bases, with 14 bases spanning the gap. The CDR3 covers 14 residues. Here the CDR3 DNA reads TGTGCCAGCAGCCCGGGAACAACGGGAGATACGCAGTATTTT. Its translation: CASSPGTTGDTQYF.

This clone was seen a single time. This chain connects TRBV6-5 to TRBJ2-6; D not certain. Trimming left V 5 bases short and J 0 bases short, with 8 bases between. Looked up from germline, CDR1 is MNHEY and CDR2 is SVGAGI. The CDR3 totals 15 residues. The CDR3 protein is CASSQLYSGANVLTF. CDR3 DNA: TGTGCCAGCAGTCAACTGTACTCTGGGGCCAACGTCCTGACTTTC.

The CDR3 DNA sequence: TGTGCCACCAAAGGGGGGGTATATAGCAATCAGCCCCAGCATTTT. Its translation is CATKGGVYSNQPQHF. The chain combines TRBV10-3 with TRBJ1-5; D is perhaps TRBD1 (6 bases). The ends were cut back, 10 bases at V and 0 bases at J, with 16 bases in the middle. Germline V CDR1 and CDR2: ENHRY, SYGVKD. The CDR3 length is 15 residues.

The gene calls are TRBV2 and TRBJ2-7, with D hard to call. The germline V gene encodes CDR1 SNHLY and CDR2 FYNNEI. The ends were cut back, 8 bases at V and 3 bases at J, with 5 bases in the middle. The length of the CDR3 is 10 residues. The CDR3 DNA sequence: TGTGCCAGCCGTATCTACGAGCAGTACTTC. Its translation: CASRIYEQYF.

This chain links TRBV7-3 with TRBJ1-2, with TRBD1 identical over 11 bases. Germline CDR1 is SGHTA and CDR2 is FQGTGA. The CDR3 sequence is 15 residues long. Unmatched junction bases numbered 7, after V lost 5 bases and J lost 5 bases. CDR3 in amino acids: CASSPSGTGGYGYTF. In nucleotides, the CDR3 is TGTGCCAGCAGCCCCTCCGGGACAGGGGGATATGGCTACACCTTC.

This clone was found a few times. The chain has TRBV15 and TRBJ1-4, with 8 positions matching TRBD1. J lost 2 bases, V lost 5 bases, and 4 bases had no gene match. The CDR3 has 15 residues. Germline CDR1 LNHNV, CDR2 YYDKDF (reference sequence). The CDR3 nucleotides read TGTGCCACCAGCCGACGGACAGGGACTAATGAAAAACTGTTTTTT. Translated: CATSRRTGTNEKLFF.

This sequence joins TRBV27 and TRBJ1-6; TRBD1 is a possible D gene (6 bases). Germline-derived CDR1 and CDR2 are MNHEY and SMNVEV (reference sequence). Trimming shortened V by 4 bases and J by 0 bases, and 10 bases separated the two germline ends. This CDR3 has 16 residues. The CDR3 sequence is CASSSDSISYNSPLHF. DNA for the CDR3: TGTGCCAGCAGTTCGGACAGTATCTCCTATAATTCACCCCTCCACTTT.

CDR3 DNA: TGTGCCAGCGGAGCGCGACTAGCGGACGGGGATGGTGAGCAGTTCTTC. This sequence encodes CASGARLADGDGEQFF. This chain connects TRBV6-6 to TRBJ2-1; 9 bases align to TRBD2. Germline V CDR1 and CDR2: MNHNY, SVGAGI (reference sequence). The CDR3 loop spans 16 amino acids. After removal of 8 bases from V and 9 bases from J, the junction contained 17 bases not matched to a gene.

Note on this clone: Relative to the germline gene, one junction end is altered; a read error may explain this. CDR3 DNA: TGTGCTAGCAGCCCCGACGGAGTCTACGAGCAGTACTTC. As protein: CASSPDGVYEQYF. The rearrangement joins TRBV7-7 to TRBJ2-7; D unclear. Germline lookup yields CDR1 SSHAT and CDR2 FNYEAQ (reference sequence). The CDR3 spans 13 residues.

V usage is TRBV5-1 and J usage is TRBJ2-1; TRBD2 is a possible D gene (6 bases). Germline values: CDR1 SGHRS, CDR2 YFSETQ. V shed 6 bases and J shed 0 bases, with 19 bases lying between them. The CDR3 sequence is 17 residues long. The CDR3 loop is CASTPGLSDYSYNEQFF. The CDR3 DNA is TGCGCCAGCACCCCGGGACTCTCAGACTACTCCTACAATGAGCAGTTCTTC.

This chain joins TRBV19 and TRBJ1-5, with TRBD1 matching over 7 bases. Looked up from germline, CDR1 is LNHDA and CDR2 is SQIVND (reference sequence). V gave up 6 bases and J gave up 0 bases; unmatched junction bases: 5. The CDR3 runs to 15 residues. In DNA form, the CDR3 reads TGTGCCAGTAGCGGGGGACAGAGTAGCAATCAGCCCCAGCATTTT. Protein product: CASSGGQSSNQPQHF. The full variable domain, rest sourced from reference TRBV19 and TRBJ1-5, is DGGITQSPKYLFRKEGQNVTLSCEQNLNHDAMYWYRQDPGQGLRLIYYSQIVNDFQKGDIAEGYSVSREKKESFPLTVTSAQKNPTAFYLCASSGGQSSNQPQHFGDGTRLSIL.

V gene TRBV25-1 combines with J gene TRBJ2-5, with no clear D. V shed 5 bases and J shed 0 bases, with 7 bases lying between them. CDR3 length equals 13 residues. The germline V gene encodes CDR1 MGHDK and CDR2 SYGVNS. The CDR3 DNA sequence: TGTGCCAGCAGTTACCCTAACCAAGAGACCCAGTACTTC. Encoded protein: CASSYPNQETQYF.

J is TRBJ1-3 and V is TRBV30; D remains ambiguous. V dropped 5 bases and J dropped 1 base, with 9 bases sitting between them. Germline loops: CDR1 GTSNPN, CDR2 SVGIG (reference sequence). The CDR3 length is 13 residues. CDR3 sequence (DNA): TGTGCCTGGGACTCGCTTTCTGGAAACACCATATATTTT. Protein product: CAWDSLSGNTIYF.

The chain links TRBV5-1 to TRBJ2-1; 14 nucleotides line up with TRBD2. CDR3 length: 14 residues. After removal of 3 bases from V and 14 bases from J, the junction contained 7 bases not matched to a gene. In germline, CDR1 is SGHRS, CDR2 YFSETQ. CDR3 sequence: CASSSGLAGALKFF. The CDR3 DNA sequence: TGCGCCAGCAGCTCGGGACTAGCGGGGGCCCTAAAGTTCTTC.

The chain links TRBV15 to TRBJ2-3; 7 nucleotides align to TRBD1. CDR3 size: 16 residues. CDR1 and CDR2 (germline): LNHNV, YYDKDF (reference sequence). Trimming cost V 1 base and J 3 bases; bases outside gene matches: 7. CDR3: CATSRGVKGATDTQYF. The CDR3 DNA reads as TGTGCCACCAGCAGAGGGGTAAAGGGGGCGACAGATACGCAGTATTTT.

The rearrangement uses TRBV5-5 and TRBJ1-6, with D unresolved. Germline loops: CDR1 SGHKS, CDR2 YYEKEE (reference sequence). V was shortened by 5 bases and J by 11 bases, with 20 bases between the two germline ends. CDR3 size: 15 residues. CDR3 DNA sequence: TGTGCCAGCAGGTCTCGGGAGGGTGAAGGAGCACCCCTCCACTTT. Protein: CASRSREGEGAPLHF.

The J gene is TRBJ1-2, the V gene TRBV7-9, with 7 bases fitting TRBD1. Germline CDR1 reads SEHNR; CDR2 reads FQNEAQ (reference sequence). The length of the CDR3 is 13 residues. After removal of 5 bases from V and 6 bases from J, the junction contained 6 bases not matched to a gene. CDR3 coding DNA: TGTGCCAGCAGCGCACAGGGGCCGCATGGCTACACCTTC. Its translation: CASSAQGPHGYTF.

V and J are TRBV7-2 and TRBJ1-2; 7 bases fit TRBD1. V was pared by 5 bases and J by 1 base, with 7 bases of the junction left unmatched. The CDR3 is 15 residues long. Germline V gene sequence: CDR1 SGHTA, CDR2 FQGNSA. The CDR3 region has the DNA TGTGCCAGCAGCGTCTCGGGACAGCTTAACTATGGCTACACCTTC. This encodes CASSVSGQLNYGYTF.

About this clone: This same CDR3 is encoded by further DNA sequences in the sample. The V and J genes are TRBV4-1 and TRBJ1-1; possible D gene TRBD1, 5 bases. The CDR3 is 15 residues long. Germline lookup yields CDR1 MGHRA and CDR2 YSYEKL. Trimming stripped 1 base from V and 5 bases from J, with 14 bases between. In DNA, the CDR3 is TGCGCCAGCAGCCAAGGAGGCCTCGGGGGGACTGAAGCTTTCTTT. Translating gives CASSQGGLGGTEAFF.

This rearrangement joins TRBV19 to TRBJ2-3; no clear D. CDR1 and CDR2 (germline): LNHDA, SQIVND (reference sequence). Trimming pared 3 bases from V and 6 bases from J, leaving 10 bases between. The CDR3 sequence is 13 residues long. CDR3 loop: CASSIVIADTQYF. In DNA form, the CDR3 reads TGTGCCAGTAGTATTGTCATCGCGGATACGCAGTATTTT. Together with reference TRBV19 and TRBJ2-3, the CDR3 gives the full variable domain: DGGITQSPKYLFRKEGQNVTLSCEQNLNHDAMYWYRQDPGQGLRLIYYSQIVNDFQKGDIAEGYSVSREKKESFPLTVTSAQKNPTAFYLCASSIVIADTQYFGPGTRLTVL.

This chain joins TRBV11-3 and TRBJ2-2, with D possibly matching TRBD2 (7 bases). This CDR3 is built from 15 residues. Germline V gene data show CDR1 as SGHNT and CDR2 as YENEEA. Between the trimmed V and J ends, which lost 4 bases and 0 bases, there was a span of 9 bases. The CDR3 region is CASSSGGTNTGELFF. The CDR3 DNA reads TGTGCCAGCAGCTCGGGGGGCACGAACACCGGGGAGCTGTTTTTT.

This chain joins TRBV30 and TRBJ1-2; the D gene is possibly TRBD1 (5 bases). V was cut by 0 bases and J by 4 bases, with 9 bases left in between. Germline V gene lookup returns CDR1 GTSNPN and CDR2 SVGIG (reference sequence). The CDR3 length is 13 residues. In DNA form, the CDR3 reads TGTGCCTGGAGTGTCGGACAAGGCTATGGCTACACCTTC. It codes for CAWSVGQGYGYTF.